This TCR beta chain derives from a study of blood T cell repertoires in COVID-19. The overall study: Samples of COVID-19 (acute and convalescent) were obtained from the United States, Italy and Spain.

The repertoire was sequenced with immunoSEQ multiplex PCR; TCRdb's copy has only in-frame clones and lacks some. There are approximately 290,000 clones in the sample; roughly 85% occur only once, and roughly 4.3% lies in the top ten. Cohorts were based on clinical histories the participants reported. Source material: PBMCs or T cells enriched from blood (not recorded which). The source of this sequence is a woman aged 30 to 39 who had recovered from COVID-19.

The CDR3 nucleotides read TGTGCCAGCAGTACTGGGACAGGGTTTACCTATGGCTACACCTTC. Encoded protein: CASSTGTGFTYGYTF. The V call is TRBV6-2 or TRBV6-3, the J call TRBJ1-2; the match to TRBD1 covers 9 bases. The CDR3 totals 15 residues. CDR1 is MNHEY, CDR2 SVGEGT, per germline. Trimming at V came to 5 bases and at J to 4 bases, leaving 8 bases not matched to a gene.